This T cell receptor (beta chain) stems from a study of T cell repertoires in cytomegalovirus infection. Study details: HLA-C-restricted CMV epitopes, recently identified, and well-studied HLA-B-restricted ones were used by the study. TCR beta signatures that were public indicated CMV infection and matching HLA type. Findings and caveats of the study: HLA-C-restricted, CMV-specific TCR beta clonotypes were dominant ex vivo. Identification of carriers of CMV plus the relevant HLA was achieved through cumulative public TCR beta family frequency.

In regard to this clonotype: Its cognate antigen is unknown.

The CDR3 length is 18 residues. V was trimmed by 5 bases and J by 3 bases, leaving 22 bases between them. TCRdb reanalysed the reads using MiXCR and keeps one entry per CDR3 protein. Here the sample spans approximately 25,000 distinct CDR3 sequences, under 20% being singletons. The sequencing used CD8+ T cells from cultured PBMCs, collected from culture after CMV antigen stimulation. This rearrangement joins TRBV12-3 or TRBV12-4 to TRBJ1-4; D might be TRBD1 (5 bases). The clonotype was recovered from a human donor in good health (CMV status not recorded). Some clones in this sample may be carry-over from other donors' samples. The CDR3 nucleotides are TGTGCCAGCAGTCGGCACCCAGGGACTGTCTCTCCTAATGAAAAACTGTTTTTT. This sequence encodes CASSRHPGTVSPNEKLFF.